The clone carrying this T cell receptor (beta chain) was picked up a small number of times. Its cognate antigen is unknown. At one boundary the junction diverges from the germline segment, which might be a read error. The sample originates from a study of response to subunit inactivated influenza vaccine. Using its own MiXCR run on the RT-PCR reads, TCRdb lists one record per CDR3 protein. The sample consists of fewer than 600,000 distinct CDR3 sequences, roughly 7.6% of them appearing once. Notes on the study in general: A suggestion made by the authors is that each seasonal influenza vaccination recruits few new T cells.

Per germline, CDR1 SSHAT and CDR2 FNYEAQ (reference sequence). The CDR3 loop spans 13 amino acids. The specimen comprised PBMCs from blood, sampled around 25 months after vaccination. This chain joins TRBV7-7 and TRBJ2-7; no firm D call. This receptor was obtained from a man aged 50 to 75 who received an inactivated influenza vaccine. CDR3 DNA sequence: TGTGCTAGCAGCTTAGAATTTTCTCGGGAGCAGTACTTC. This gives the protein CASSLEFSREQYF.